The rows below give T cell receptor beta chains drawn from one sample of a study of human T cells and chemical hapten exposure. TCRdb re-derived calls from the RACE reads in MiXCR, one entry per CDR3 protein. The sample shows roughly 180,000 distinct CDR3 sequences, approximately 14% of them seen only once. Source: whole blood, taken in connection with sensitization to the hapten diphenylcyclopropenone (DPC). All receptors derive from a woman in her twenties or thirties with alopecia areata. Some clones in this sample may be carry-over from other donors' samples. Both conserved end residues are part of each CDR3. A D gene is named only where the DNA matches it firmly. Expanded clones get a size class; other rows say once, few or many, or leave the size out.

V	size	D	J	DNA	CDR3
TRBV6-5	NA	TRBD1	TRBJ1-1	TGTGCCAGCAGTTACGGTGGGACAGGGGCCACTGAAGCTTTCTTT	CASSYGGTGATEAFF
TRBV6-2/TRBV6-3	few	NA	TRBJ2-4	TGTGCCAGCAGTTACTCCATGGCGGCAGGGGAAAACATTCAGTACTTC	CASSYSMAAGENIQYF
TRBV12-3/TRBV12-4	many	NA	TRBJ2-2	TGTGCCAGTAGTCTTAAGGGGACCGGGGAGCTGTTTTTT	CASSLKGTGELFF
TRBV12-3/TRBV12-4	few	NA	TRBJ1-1	TGTGCCAGCAGTTTAGCGACGAGGACTGAAGCTTTCTTT	CASSLATRTEAFF
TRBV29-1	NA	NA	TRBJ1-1	TGCAGCGGACCGGGAATGAACACTGAAGCTTTCTTT	CSGPGMNTEAFF
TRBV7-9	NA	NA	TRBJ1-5	TGTGCCAGCAGCCGAACAGGGAACGGTCAGCCCCAGCATTTT	CASSRTGNGQPQHF
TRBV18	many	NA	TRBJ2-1	TGTGCCAGCTCACCACTGAGTGCCCATGAGCAGTTCTTC	CASSPLSAHEQFF
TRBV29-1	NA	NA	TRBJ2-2	TGCAGCGTTATGACAGGAGGGAACACCGGGGAGCTGTTTTTT	CSVMTGGNTGELFF
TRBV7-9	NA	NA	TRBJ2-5	TGTGCCAGCAGCGATAGGACAGAGAAGAGAACCCAGTACTTC	CASSDRTEKRTQYF
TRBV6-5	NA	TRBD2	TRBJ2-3	TGTGCCAGCAGGCCTAGCGGGAGAATGAAGGATACGCAGTATTTT	CASRPSGRMKDTQYF
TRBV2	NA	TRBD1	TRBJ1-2	TGTGCCAGCAGGCCAGGGGGCTATGGCTACACCTTC	CASRPGGYGYTF
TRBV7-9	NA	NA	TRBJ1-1	TGTGCCAGCAGCTCTATGGGACCAAACACTGAAGCTTTCTTT	CASSSMGPNTEAFF
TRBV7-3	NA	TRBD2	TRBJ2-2	TGTGCCAGCAGCCGCCGGGGACTAGCGGGCATCGCGAACACCGGGGAGCTGTTTTTT	CASSRRGLAGIANTGELFF
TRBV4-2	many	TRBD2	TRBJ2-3	TGTGCCAGCAGCCAAGAGTTGATAGCGGGCCAGACGCAGTATTTT	CASSQELIAGQTQYF
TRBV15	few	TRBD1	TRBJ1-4	TGTGCCACCAGCATGCCGACAGGGAAAGTCGAAAAACTGTTTTTT	CATSMPTGKVEKLFF
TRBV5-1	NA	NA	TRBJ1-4	TGCGCCAGCAGCTATCGACAGCCGAAGGAAAAACTGTTTTTT	CASSYRQPKEKLFF
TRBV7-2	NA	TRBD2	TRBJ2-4	TGTGCCAGCAGCTTAGCGAATAGCGGGAGGGGGATTTTGGGCAAAAACATTCAGTACTTC	CASSLANSGRGILGKNIQYF
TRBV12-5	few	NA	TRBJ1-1	TGTGCTAGTGGTTCGGAAGAGGGAACTGAAGCTTTCTTT	CASGSEEGTEAFF
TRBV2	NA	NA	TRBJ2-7	TGTGCCAGCAGTGTCGAGCGGTCAGTTTATCCGTACGAGCAGTACTTC	CASSVERSVYPYEQYF
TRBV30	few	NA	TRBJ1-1	TGTGCCTCCATTCTCGGACCGGGGAACACTGAAGCTTTCTTT	CASILGPGNTEAFF
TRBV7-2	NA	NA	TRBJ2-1	TGTGCCAGCAGCTATGACAGTAACTCCTACAATGAGCAGTTCTTC	CASSYDSNSYNEQFF